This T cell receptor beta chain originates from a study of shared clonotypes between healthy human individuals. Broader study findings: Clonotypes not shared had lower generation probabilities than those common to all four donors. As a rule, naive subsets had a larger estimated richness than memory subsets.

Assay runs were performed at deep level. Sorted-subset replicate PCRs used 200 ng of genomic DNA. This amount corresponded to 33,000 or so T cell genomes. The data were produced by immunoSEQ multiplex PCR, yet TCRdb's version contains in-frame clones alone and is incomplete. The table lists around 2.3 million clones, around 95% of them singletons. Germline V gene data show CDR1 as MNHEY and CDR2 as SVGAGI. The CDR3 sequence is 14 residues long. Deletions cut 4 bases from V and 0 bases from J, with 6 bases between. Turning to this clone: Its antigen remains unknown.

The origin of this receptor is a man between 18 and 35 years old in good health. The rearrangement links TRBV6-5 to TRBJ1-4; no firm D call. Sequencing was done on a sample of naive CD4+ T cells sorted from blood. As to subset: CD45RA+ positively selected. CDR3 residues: CASSFTTTNEKLFF. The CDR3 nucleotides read TGTGCCAGCAGTTTCACGACAACTAATGAAAAACTGTTTTTT.